This T cell receptor (beta chain) was sequenced in a study of post-analysis software for immune sequencing data. This clonotype was found a few times. Its antigen is as yet unknown. The CDR3 totals 12 residues. Germline-derived CDR1 and CDR2 are MNHEY and SVGEGT. General study points: By F measure, samples from a shared preparation batch strongly co-clustered. Comparison of patients with controls showed five TRBV segments more frequent in patients, TRBV5-6, TRBV5-1 and TRBV20-1 among them.

Sequencing libraries made from TCR beta cDNA carried unique molecular identifiers. TCRdb ran MiXCR on the PCR reads and lists one entry per CDR3 protein. Of some 690,000 distinct CDR3 sequences listed, just under 30% are singletons. This TCR was recovered from a girl between 5 and 17 years old with multiple sclerosis. V gene TRBV6-2 or TRBV6-3 combines with J gene TRBJ2-5; D gene ambiguous. TRBJ2-7 matches the DNA end more closely, so the J call is doubtful. The sequenced sample was blood. The CDR3 region is CASGWIRDEQYF. DNA for the CDR3: TGTGCCAGCGGGTGGATTCGGGACGAGCAGTACTTC.